These 9 T cell receptor beta chains were all obtained from the same sample, sequenced in a study of blood T cell repertoires in COVID-19. This table comes from immunoSEQ multiplex PCR, and its TCRdb copy is limited to in-frame clones, with some not included. In the table there are 150,000 to 200,000 clones, 70% to 90% of which are singletons. The specimen sequenced was peripheral blood. The receptors were sampled from a woman over 75 with acute or convalescent COVID-19.

The chain uses TRBV7-2 and TRBJ2-1; perhaps TRBD2 as D (5 bases). Germline values: CDR1 SGHTA, CDR2 FQGNSA. The CDR3 loop spans 15 amino acids. Trimming took 5 bases from V and 4 from J, leaving 15 bases between them. This CDR3 is CASSLRPAGYNEQFF. In DNA form, the CDR3 reads TGTGCCAGCAGCCTACGACCTGCGGGTTACAATGAGCAGTTCTTC.

The chain has TRBV6-1 and TRBJ2-3; D uncertain. The CDR3 covers 16 residues. Germline loops: CDR1 MNHNS, CDR2 SASEGT. V lost 2 bases to trimming and J lost 4 bases, with 16 bases between them. CDR3 bases: TGTGCCAGCAGTGAAAATGGGCCTCCGCGAGCAGATACGCAGTATTTT. Protein sequence: CASSENGPPRADTQYF.

This clone turned up a few times. The CDR3 reads CATSSTPRYGYTF. The DNA for the CDR3 is TGTGCCACCAGCAGCACTCCTAGATATGGCTACACCTTC. The rearrangement links TRBV15 to TRBJ1-2; D remains ambiguous. Per the germline V gene, CDR1 is LNHNV and CDR2 is YYDKDF (reference sequence). The CDR3 runs to 13 residues. V was shortened by 3 bases and J by 5 bases, with 10 bases between the two germline ends.

The chain combines TRBV7-3 with TRBJ2-1; TRBD2 aligns across 8 bases. CDR1 and CDR2 from the germline V gene are SGHTA and FQGTGA. Trimming took 0 bases from V and 5 from J; bases not matched to a gene: 9. The CDR3 is made up of 17 amino acids. CDR3 nucleotides: TGTGCCAGCAGCTTAACGAGAGAGCGGGGGAAGAACAATGAGCAGTTCTTC. It specifies CASSLTRERGKNNEQFF.

The chain carries TRBV9 and TRBJ2-3; D may be TRBD2 (5 bases). V lost 7 bases, J lost 2 bases, and 14 bases lay in between. From germline, CDR1 is SGDLS and CDR2 YYNGEE. This CDR3 region has 14 residues. The CDR3 DNA reads TGTGCCAGCTCCCAGGACTCCCCCACAGATACGCAGTATTTT. This sequence encodes CASSQDSPTDTQYF.

The genes are TRBV29-1 and TRBJ1-5; 10 bases map to TRBD1. This CDR3 spans 15 amino acids. The V and J ends lost 4 bases and 2 bases, in that order; junction bases with no gene match: 5. Germline-derived CDR1 and CDR2 are SQVTM and ANQGSEA. CDR3 bases: TGCAGCGTTGGACAGGGGGCCTCGGGCAATCAGCCCCAGCATTTT. Translating gives CSVGQGASGNQPQHF.

The V gene is TRBV19, the J gene TRBJ2-1, with a tentative D call TRBD2 (5 bases). CDR1 is LNHDA and CDR2 is SQIVND in the germline V gene (reference sequence). The V end was cut by 6 bases, the J end by 2 bases, with 14 bases between. This CDR3 contains 15 residues. CDR3 amino acids: CASSTGISPYNEQFF. The CDR3 nucleotides are TGTGCCAGTAGCACCGGGATCTCCCCCTACAATGAGCAGTTCTTC.

The chain is built from TRBV5-1 and TRBJ2-3; TRBD2 matches 12 bases. Germline V gives CDR1 SGHRS, CDR2 YFSETQ. V shed 0 bases, J shed 6 bases, and the junction held 5 bases outside the gene matches. This CDR3 has 16 residues. The CDR3 protein is CASSLALAGGRDTQYF. The CDR3 DNA is TGCGCCAGCAGCTTGGCCCTAGCGGGGGGGCGTGATACGCAGTATTTT. The full variable domain, its missing parts supplied by reference TRBV5-1 and TRBJ2-3, is KAGVTQTPRYLIKTRGQQVTLSCSPISGHRSVSWYQQTPGQGLQFLFEYFSETQRNKGNFPGRFSGRQFSNSRSEMNVSTLELGDSALYLCASSLALAGGRDTQYFGPGTRLTVL.

This clone was picked up one time. The V and J genes are TRBV7-2 and TRBJ2-7, with 8 bases identical to TRBD2. CDR1 SGHTA and CDR2 FQGNSA come from the germline V gene. V gave up 5 bases and J gave up 2 bases; unmatched junction bases: 8. This CDR3 has 15 residues. CDR3 sequence reads: CASSRGGGPPYEQYF. DNA for the CDR3: TGTGCCAGCAGCCGCGGCGGGGGGCCTCCCTACGAGCAGTACTTC.